This passage covers 23 T cell receptor beta chains from one sample sequenced in a study of blood T cells in healthy people across ages. A second PCR, run for about 7 to 11 cycles, used a sample-barcoded 5' primer plus a J-beta primer mix. MiXCR, applied by TCRdb to the 5' RACE reads, yields one record per CDR3 protein. Among about 1,400,000 distinct CDR3 sequences listed, 40% to 50% were seen once. The source material was blood. The receptor source for this set is a woman between 18 and 29 years old in good health.

Details on this clonotype: This sequence may be a read error, since a much larger clone differs from it by one base. The chain employs TRBV27 and TRBJ2-3; tentative D call: TRBD1 (5 bases). CDR3 length: 15 residues. In germline, CDR1 is MNHEY, CDR2 SMNVEV (reference sequence). In DNA, the CDR3 is TGTGCCAGCAAAACAGGCTACCTTAGCACAGAGACGCAGTATTTT. This codes for CASKTGYLSTETQYF.

The V and J genes are TRBV25-1 and TRBJ1-6, with D unclear. The CDR3 has 15 amino acids. The V gene lost 3 bases and the J gene lost 0 bases, with 6 bases spanning the gap. The germline CDR1 and CDR2 sequences are MGHDK and SYGVNS. The CDR3 is CASSDPVSYNSPLHF. As DNA, the CDR3 is TGTGCCAGCAGTGACCCAGTCTCCTATAATTCACCCCTCCACTTT.

V usage is TRBV4-1 and J usage is TRBJ2-2, with TRBD1 identical over 8 bases. V lost 6 bases and J lost 5; bases outside the gene matches: 17. The CDR3 totals 18 residues. CDR1 MGHRA and CDR2 YSYEKL come from the germline V gene. CDR3 in DNA: TGCGCCAGCAGTGGCGGGGAACCGCAGGGGGCCGGTACCGGGGAGCTGTTTTTT. Translated, it gives CASSGGEPQGAGTGELFF.

In its sample, this clonotype was seen a few times. This chain links TRBV29-1 with TRBJ1-2; 11 bases align to TRBD1. The length of the CDR3 is 15 residues. Looked up from germline, CDR1 is SQVTM and CDR2 is ANQGSEA. Trimming took 5 bases from V and 3 from J; bases not matched to a gene: 8. The CDR3 nucleotides read TGCAGCGTTTCCCCGGGACAGGGGGTGCACTATGGCTACACCTTC. Translation gives CSVSPGQGVHYGYTF.

This clonotype has ten or more counts. Compared with germline, one end of the junction differs, possibly owing to a read error. This sequence joins TRBV6-2 or TRBV6-3 and TRBJ1-6; D possibly corresponds to TRBD1 (5 bases). Germline CDR1 is MNHEY and CDR2 is SVGEGT. The CDR3 totals 13 residues. This chain's CDR3 is CASSYPGHSALHF. The DNA of the CDR3 is TGTGCCAGCAGTTACCCGGGGCATTCAGCCCTCCACTTT.

CDR3 protein: CASSFSGGRGSYEQYF. Here the CDR3 DNA reads TGTGCCAGCAGCTTCTCCGGCGGGAGGGGTTCCTACGAGCAGTACTTC. V and J are TRBV7-2 and TRBJ2-7; TRBD2 matches at 9 bases. CDR3 size: 16 residues. Looked up from germline, CDR1 is SGHTA and CDR2 is FQGNSA. V was clipped by 3 bases and J by 1 base; unmatched bases: 7.

This sequence joins TRBV5-5 and TRBJ2-3, with D possibly being TRBD1 (6 bases). V lost 2 bases and J 3 bases, leaving 19 bases between the germline ends. Germline V CDR1 and CDR2: SGHKS, YYEKEE (reference sequence). There are 17 residues in the CDR3. CDR3 coding DNA: TGTGCCAGCAGCTTAACCCCAGGGGCAGGGACAACAGATACGCAGTATTTT. As protein: CASSLTPGAGTTDTQYF. The full variable domain, rest sourced from reference TRBV5-5 and TRBJ2-3, is DAGVTQSPTHLIKTRGQQVTLRCSPISGHKSVSWYQQVLGQGPQFIFQYYEKEERGRGNFPDRFSARQFPNYSSELNVNALLLGDSALYLCASSLTPGAGTTDTQYFGPGTRLTVL.

V is TRBV20-1 and J is TRBJ1-2; D possibly corresponds to TRBD1 (6 bases). The CDR3 runs to 13 residues. CDR1 and CDR2 from the germline V gene are DFQATT and SNEGSKA (reference sequence). Trimming stripped 0 bases from V and 7 bases from J, with 12 bases between. The CDR3 bases are TGCAGTGCTAGAGATGGGCAGGGGCGTGGCTACACCTTC. The encoded protein is CSARDGQGRGYTF.

This clonotype has just a few counts. The chain recombines TRBV27 with TRBJ1-4; D gene uncertain. Germline lookup yields CDR1 MNHEY and CDR2 SMNVEV (reference sequence). Deletions cut 5 bases from V and 4 bases from J, with 11 bases between. CDR3 length: 14 amino acids. The CDR3 DNA is TGTGCCAGCAGTCGCCCCGGGAGTAATGAAAAACTGTTTTTT. It codes for CASSRPGSNEKLFF.

This clonotype was detected many times. The gene calls are TRBV29-1 and TRBJ2-1; 11 positions agree with TRBD2. After removal of 5 bases from V and 6 bases from J, the junction contained 18 bases not matched to a gene. CDR1 SQVTM and CDR2 ANQGSEA come from the germline V gene. The CDR3 consists of 18 residues. DNA for the CDR3: TGCAGCGTTCTTCGAGAAGGGGATCGGCTAGCGGGAGGCAATGAGCAGTTCTTC. Amino acids: CSVLREGDRLAGGNEQFF.

As DNA, the CDR3 is TGTGCCAGCTCACCGAGCAGGGTGGGTGATACGCAGTATTTT. Its translation is CASSPSRVGDTQYF. V usage is TRBV18 and J usage is TRBJ2-3; maybe TRBD1 (5 bases). The CDR3 consists of 14 residues. Germline CDR1 and CDR2: KGHSH and LQKENI. Between the trimmed V and J ends, which lost 3 bases and 6 bases, there was a span of 13 bases.

The chain combines TRBV28 with TRBJ1-1, with 8 positions matching TRBD1. The V gene's germline CDR1 is MDHEN and CDR2 SYDVKM. The CDR3 has 13 amino acids. V was pared by 6 bases and J by 3 bases, with 3 bases of the junction left unmatched. Here the CDR3 reads CASRMTGDTEAFF. The CDR3 coding sequence is TGTGCCAGCAGGATGACAGGGGACACTGAAGCTTTCTTT.

The J gene is TRBJ2-7, the V gene TRBV2, with 7 bases that match TRBD1. The CDR3 loop spans 16 amino acids. The trim removed 6 bases at V and 0 bases at J, leaving 11 bases unmatched. In germline, CDR1 is SNHLY, CDR2 FYNNEI. The CDR3 DNA follows: TGTGCCAGCAGCACACTGGGACAGTTCAGCTCCTACGAGCAGTACTTC. Translation gives CASSTLGQFSSYEQYF.

The chain couples TRBV14 to TRBJ2-3; D remains ambiguous. CDR1 and CDR2 from the germline V gene are SGHDN and FVKESK. CDR3 length: 15 amino acids. With 0 bases removed from V and 6 bases from J, the gap between germline ends came to 13 bases. The CDR3 DNA reads TGTGCCAGCAGCCAAGATGTGTGGCAACGGGATACGCAGTATTTT. It translates to CASSQDVWQRDTQYF.

Only a few counts were recorded for this clonotype. V usage is TRBV5-1 and J usage is TRBJ1-1, with 8 positions matching TRBD1. The CDR3 is 16 amino acids. V lost 0 bases and J lost 5; bases outside the gene matches: 9. Germline V CDR1 and CDR2: SGHRS, YFSETQ. CDR3 in DNA: TGCGCCAGCAGCTTGGATCCAGGGGGCGCGGGGACTGAAGCTTTCTTT. Its protein is CASSLDPGGAGTEAFF. The whole variable domain, remainder taken from reference TRBV5-1 and TRBJ1-1, is KAGVTQTPRYLIKTRGQQVTLSCSPISGHRSVSWYQQTPGQGLQFLFEYFSETQRNKGNFPGRFSGRQFSNSRSEMNVSTLELGDSALYLCASSLDPGGAGTEAFFGQGTRLTVV.

About this clonotype: With a much larger clone just one base away, this may be a read error. J is TRBJ2-4 and V is TRBV10-3; D is unresolved. The J call could be wrong; TRBJ2-5 is a better fit for the DNA end. The CDR3 loop spans 16 amino acids. CDR1 and CDR2 (germline): ENHRY, SYGVKD. The CDR3 protein is CAISESPASVVGTQYF. The CDR3 DNA sequence: TGTGCCATCAGTGAGTCTCCAGCGAGTGTCGTTGGGACCCAGTACTTC.

This clonotype was seen a few times. The chain joins TRBV7-9 to TRBJ2-7; no clear D. V dropped 0 bases and J dropped 0 bases, with 6 bases sitting between them. The CDR3 contains 14 residues. The germline CDR1 and CDR2 sequences are SEHNR and FQNEAQ (reference sequence). CDR3 DNA: TGTGCCAGCAGCTTAGCAATTAGCTCCTACGAGCAGTACTTC. It is translated as CASSLAISSYEQYF.

The chain employs TRBV9 and TRBJ1-2; possible D gene TRBD1, 5 bases. This CDR3 is built from 21 residues. Germline CDR1 reads SGDLS; CDR2 reads YYNGEE. The V and J ends lost 0 bases and 2 bases respectively, with 29 bases between them. CDR3 sequence (DNA): TGTGCCAGCAGCGTAGGGCAGTCGTTTGGGGAGTCCAGGGTTTACAACTATGGCTACACCTTC. Translation: CASSVGQSFGESRVYNYGYTF.

The chain is built from TRBV3-1 and TRBJ2-7; 10 bases fit TRBD1. The CDR3 covers 15 residues. Germline V gene sequence: CDR1 LGHDT, CDR2 YNNKEL (reference sequence). V shed 2 bases, J shed 4 bases, and the junction held 5 bases outside the gene matches. The CDR3 region has the DNA TGTGCCAGCAGCCAACCCGGGACAGGGGTTTACGAGCAGTACTTC. Protein product: CASSQPGTGVYEQYF.

This chain links TRBV5-1 with TRBJ2-5, with 11 bases matching TRBD1. V was clipped by 5 bases and J by 5 bases; unmatched bases: 8. Germline V CDR1 and CDR2: SGHRS, YFSETQ. The CDR3 extends over 15 amino acids. CDR3 protein: CASSPDRGRIETQYF. CDR3 coding DNA: TGCGCCAGCAGTCCGGACAGGGGGCGCATTGAGACCCAGTACTTC.

The genes are TRBV12-3 or TRBV12-4 and TRBJ2-3, with D tentatively TRBD1 or TRBD2 (5 bases each). The CDR3 is made up of 13 amino acids. Trimming stripped 11 bases from V and 3 bases from J, with 15 bases between. As DNA, the CDR3 is TGTGCCGGCACCTGCTGGGGGACAGATACGCAGTATTTT. It yields the protein CAGTCWGTDTQYF.

DNA for the CDR3: TGTGCCAGCAGTTACTCTTCGTCAGGAAGAAAGACTTACGAGCAGTACTTC. Translation gives CASSYSSSGRKTYEQYF. V usage is TRBV6-6 and J usage is TRBJ2-7; D is unresolved. The germline V gene encodes CDR1 MNHNY and CDR2 SVGAGI (reference sequence). CDR3 length equals 17 residues. V dropped 0 bases and J dropped 4 bases, with 19 bases sitting between them.

About this clonotype itself: At one end the junction does not follow the germline gene, possibly because of a read error. The chain employs TRBV4-2 and TRBJ2-5; weak D call: TRBD1 (5 bases). This CDR3 is built from 16 residues. Germline CDR1 and CDR2: LGHNA and YNFKEQ. The CDR3 bases are TGTGCCTGCAGCCAAGAGTCTCCTACAGGCCAAGAGACCCAGTACTTC. Its protein is CACSQESPTGQETQYF.